The 6 T cell receptor beta chains presented below share a single source sample, sequenced in a study of blood T cell repertoires in COVID-19. Data came from immunoSEQ multiplex PCR; TCRdb stores just in-frame clones and leaves some out. The sample holds roughly 400,000 clones; approximately 91% are singletons and the top ten take over 0.7%. Sequencing was performed on PBMCs or T cells enriched from blood (not recorded which). These receptors were collected from a woman in her 40s who had been exposed to COVID-19.

The rearrangement links TRBV7-9 to TRBJ1-2, with 9 positions matching TRBD1. J gave up 7 bases and V 4 bases, and 4 bases lay outside the gene matches. The CDR3 contains 13 residues. Looked up from germline, CDR1 is SEHNR and CDR2 is FQNEAQ (reference sequence). The DNA for the CDR3 is TGTGCCAGCAGCTCAGACAGGGGGATTGGCTACACCTTC. Amino acid sequence: CASSSDRGIGYTF.

The V call is TRBV11-2, the J call TRBJ1-3, with D perhaps TRBD1 (5 bases). The CDR3 has 12 residues. V lost 6 bases, J lost 8 bases, and 11 bases lay in between. The germline V gene has CDR1 SGHAT and CDR2 FQNNGV. CDR3 loop: CASRGVGDTIYF. The CDR3 DNA reads TGTGCCAGCAGAGGGGTTGGGGACACCATATATTTT.

The V call is TRBV7-3, the J call TRBJ1-5; D uncertain. This CDR3 comprises 12 residues. The ends were cut back, 9 bases at V and 6 bases at J, with 12 bases in the middle. The germline V gene encodes CDR1 SGHTA and CDR2 FQGTGA. In DNA, the CDR3 is TGTGCCAGACGTCCCTACTGTCAGCCCCAGCATTTT. Protein product: CARRPYCQPQHF.

The chain joins TRBV27 to TRBJ1-5; TRBD1 matches 7 bases. This CDR3 region has 14 residues. CDR1 MNHEY and CDR2 SMNVEV come from the germline V gene (reference sequence). V lost 6 bases and J lost 7; bases outside the gene matches: 9. The CDR3 reads CASRLTGLAQPQHF. In DNA, the CDR3 is TGTGCCAGCAGACTGACAGGGTTAGCCCAGCCCCAGCATTTT.

The chain couples TRBV7-6 to TRBJ1-1; no reliable D call. The CDR3 sequence is 13 residues long. Germline CDR1 reads SGHVS; CDR2 reads FNYEAQ. The V and J ends lost 2 bases and 5 bases respectively, with 9 bases between them. CDR3 protein: CASSLREGTEAFF. The CDR3 DNA is TGTGCCAGCAGCTTACGCGAGGGAACTGAAGCTTTCTTT.

Notes on this clone: The sample carries other DNA sequences with the same CDR3. The genes are TRBV12-3 or TRBV12-4 and TRBJ1-1, with TRBD1 matching over 7 bases. This CDR3 contains 12 residues. After removal of 6 bases from V and 5 bases from J, the junction contained 3 bases not matched to a gene. The CDR3: CASSPRGTEAFF. CDR3 bases: TGTGCCAGCAGCCCCAGGGGGACTGAAGCTTTCTTT.